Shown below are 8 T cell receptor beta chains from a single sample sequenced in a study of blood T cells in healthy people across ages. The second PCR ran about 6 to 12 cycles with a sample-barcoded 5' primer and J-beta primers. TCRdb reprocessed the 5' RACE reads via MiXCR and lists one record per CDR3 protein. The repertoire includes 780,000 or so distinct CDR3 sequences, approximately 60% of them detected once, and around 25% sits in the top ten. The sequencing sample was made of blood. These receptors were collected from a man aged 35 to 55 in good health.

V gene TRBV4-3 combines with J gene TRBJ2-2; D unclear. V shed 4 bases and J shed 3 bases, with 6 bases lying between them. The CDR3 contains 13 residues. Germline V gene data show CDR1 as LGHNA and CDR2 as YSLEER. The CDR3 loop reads CASSLGHTGELFF. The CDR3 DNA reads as TGCGCCAGCAGCCTAGGGCACACCGGGGAGCTGTTTTTT.

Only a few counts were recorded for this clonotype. CDR3 nucleotides: TGTGCCAGCAGCCCTAGCGGGAGGGCCCTCTACGAGCAGTACTTC. Its translation: CASSPSGRALYEQYF. The chain combines TRBV7-2 with TRBJ2-7; TRBD2 agrees at 12 bases. CDR3 size: 15 residues. The V and J ends lost 5 bases and 3 bases, in that order; junction bases with no gene match: 5. The germline V gene has CDR1 SGHTA and CDR2 FQGNSA.

For the CDR3, the DNA is TGCAGTGCTAGAGCCCGGACTAGCGGGAGTCAAGGGGAGACCCAGTACTTC. Its protein product is CSARARTSGSQGETQYF. V gene TRBV20-1 combines with J gene TRBJ2-5; 13 bases line up with TRBD2. V shed 1 base and J 5 bases; nucleotides not matched to a gene: 10. The CDR3 totals 17 residues. The germline V gene has CDR1 DFQATT and CDR2 SNEGSKA (reference sequence).

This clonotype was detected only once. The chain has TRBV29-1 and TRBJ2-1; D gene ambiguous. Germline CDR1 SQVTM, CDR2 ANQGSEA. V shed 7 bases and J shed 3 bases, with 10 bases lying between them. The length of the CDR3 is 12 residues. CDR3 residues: CSADDVYNEQFF. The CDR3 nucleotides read TGCAGCGCCGACGACGTCTACAATGAGCAGTTCTTC.

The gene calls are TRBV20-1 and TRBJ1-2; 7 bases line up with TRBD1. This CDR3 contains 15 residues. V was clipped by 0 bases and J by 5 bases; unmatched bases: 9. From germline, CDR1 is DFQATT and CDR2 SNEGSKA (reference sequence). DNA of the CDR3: TGCAGTGCTAGAGATTTGAGACAGGGCGAATATGGCTACACCTTC. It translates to CSARDLRQGEYGYTF.

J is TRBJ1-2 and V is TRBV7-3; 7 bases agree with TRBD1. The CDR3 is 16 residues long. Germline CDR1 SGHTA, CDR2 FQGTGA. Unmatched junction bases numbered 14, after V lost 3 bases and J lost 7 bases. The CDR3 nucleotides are TGTGCCAGCAGCTTCCCAGGGGGACCCAAACCCTTTGGCTACACCTTC. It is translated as CASSFPGGPKPFGYTF. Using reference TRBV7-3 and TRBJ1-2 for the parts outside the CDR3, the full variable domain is GAGVSQTPSNKVTEKGKYVELRCDPISGHTALYWYRQSLGQGPEFLIYFQGTGAADDSGLPNDRFFAVRPEGSVSTLKIQRTERGDSAVYLCASSFPGGPKPFGYTFGSGTRLTVV.

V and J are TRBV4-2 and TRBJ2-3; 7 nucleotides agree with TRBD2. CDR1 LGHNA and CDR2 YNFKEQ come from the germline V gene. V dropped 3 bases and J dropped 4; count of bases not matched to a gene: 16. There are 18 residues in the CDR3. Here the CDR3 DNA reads TGTGCCAGCAGCCAGCTAACCGCTCCTAGCGGCGAGTCAGATACGCAGTATTTT. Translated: CASSQLTAPSGESDTQYF.

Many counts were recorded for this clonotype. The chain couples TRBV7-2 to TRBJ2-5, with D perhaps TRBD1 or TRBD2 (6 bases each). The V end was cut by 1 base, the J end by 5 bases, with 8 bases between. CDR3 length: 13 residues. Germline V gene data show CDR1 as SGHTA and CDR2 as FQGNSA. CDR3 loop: CASSLEGGETQYF. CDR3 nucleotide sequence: TGTGCCAGCAGCTTAGAAGGGGGGGAGACCCAGTACTTC.